A selection of T cell receptor beta chains follows, all from one sample in a study of blood T cell repertoires in COVID-19. Assay: immunoSEQ multiplex PCR; the TCRdb copy retains only in-frame clones and omits some. Of hundreds of thousands of clones detected, over 75% appear once; the ten largest clones hold over 1.5%. The sequencing input was PBMCs or T cells enriched from blood (not recorded which). These receptors were obtained from a man aged 40-50 years who had recovered from COVID-19. The conserved cysteine and the conserved F or W are not part of the CDR3 here. Each record gives: CDR3 protein, clone size, V gene, D gene, J gene. The D gene is left open where the match is weak. Clone size is stated in some rows and not others, as once, few, many or a class when expanded.

CDR3 protein: ASSLEVPQGQF
clone size: -
V gene: TRBV5-4
D gene: -
J gene: TRBJ2-1

CDR3 protein: ASSLPRDRGSTEAF
clone size: -
V gene: TRBV7-9
D gene: TRBD1
J gene: TRBJ1-1

CDR3 protein: ASSTHARGYYGYT
clone size: once
V gene: TRBV7-9
D gene: -
J gene: TRBJ1-2

CDR3 protein: ASSLGRVSPQH
clone size: once
V gene: TRBV13
D gene: -
J gene: TRBJ1-5

CDR3 protein: ASREDAGRRDGQF
clone size: -
V gene: TRBV28
D gene: -
J gene: TRBJ2-1

CDR3 protein: ASSLGTGVSNQPQH
clone size: -
V gene: TRBV27
D gene: TRBD1
J gene: TRBJ1-5

CDR3 protein: ASSPRTSYNEQF
clone size: -
V gene: TRBV9
D gene: TRBD2
J gene: TRBJ2-1

CDR3 protein: ASSLISGRFYEQY
clone size: few
V gene: TRBV11-2
D gene: -
J gene: TRBJ2-7

CDR3 protein: ASSIRVGGRSNEKLF
clone size: -
V gene: TRBV19
D gene: -
J gene: TRBJ1-4

CDR3 protein: AISEYEGTIEAF
clone size: -
V gene: TRBV10-3
D gene: -
J gene: TRBJ1-1

CDR3 protein: ASSFRETGSPLH
clone size: -
V gene: TRBV27
D gene: TRBD1
J gene: TRBJ1-6

CDR3 protein: ASTLSWASGYYEQY
clone size: -
V gene: TRBV7-9
D gene: -
J gene: TRBJ2-7

CDR3 protein: ASSQKTSGGHQQF
clone size: -
V gene: TRBV6-2/TRBV6-3
D gene: TRBD2
J gene: TRBJ2-1

CDR3 protein: ASRVPPGTGGTFNYGYT
clone size: -
V gene: TRBV19
D gene: TRBD1
J gene: TRBJ1-2

CDR3 protein: ASSLDSGVLPYEQY
clone size: -
V gene: TRBV7-2
D gene: TRBD2
J gene: TRBJ2-7

CDR3 protein: ASSWRGGRETQY
clone size: few
V gene: TRBV7-3
D gene: TRBD2
J gene: TRBJ2-5

CDR3 protein: ASSLVQGAAGELF
clone size: -
V gene: TRBV5-1
D gene: TRBD1
J gene: TRBJ2-2

CDR3 protein: ASSYRAGGGFTEAF
clone size: -
V gene: TRBV6-5
D gene: -
J gene: TRBJ1-1

CDR3 protein: ASSGDRGPYGYT
clone size: -
V gene: TRBV5-4
D gene: TRBD1
J gene: TRBJ1-2

CDR3 protein: ASSLEGTVDSNQPQH
clone size: -
V gene: TRBV7-6
D gene: -
J gene: TRBJ1-5

CDR3 protein: ASRTSGDYNEQF
clone size: -
V gene: TRBV18
D gene: TRBD2
J gene: TRBJ2-1

CDR3 protein: ASSVLTGVEQF
clone size: once
V gene: TRBV2
D gene: -
J gene: TRBJ2-1

CDR3 protein: ASSQDGANTQY
clone size: -
V gene: TRBV3-1/TRBV3-2
D gene: -
J gene: TRBJ2-3

CDR3 protein: ASSLGTGDEQY
clone size: -
V gene: TRBV3-1/TRBV3-2
D gene: TRBD1
J gene: TRBJ2-7

CDR3 protein: ATSRGGSFDTQY
clone size: -
V gene: TRBV15
D gene: -
J gene: TRBJ2-3

CDR3 protein: ASSLRLAKNTGELF
clone size: few
V gene: TRBV5-5
D gene: TRBD2
J gene: TRBJ2-2

CDR3 protein: ASSPPNPSSYNSPLH
clone size: -
V gene: TRBV18
D gene: -
J gene: TRBJ1-6

CDR3 protein: ASRLSRTSGYNEQF
clone size: -
V gene: TRBV7-9
D gene: TRBD2
J gene: TRBJ2-1

CDR3 protein: ASSSKTGGADTQY
clone size: -
V gene: TRBV5-4
D gene: TRBD1
J gene: TRBJ2-3

CDR3 protein: ASSKDRGNGYT
clone size: -
V gene: TRBV5-1
D gene: TRBD1
J gene: TRBJ1-2

CDR3 protein: ASSSTNREIEKLF
clone size: few
V gene: TRBV27
D gene: -
J gene: TRBJ1-4

CDR3 protein: ASSIGQGFSEQY
clone size: -
V gene: TRBV5-8
D gene: TRBD1
J gene: TRBJ2-7

CDR3 protein: ASSPTAGTQY
clone size: -
V gene: TRBV18
D gene: -
J gene: TRBJ2-5

CDR3 protein: ASSENRVSYEQY
clone size: -
V gene: TRBV6-1
D gene: -
J gene: TRBJ2-7

CDR3 protein: ASSDRGYGYT
clone size: -
V gene: TRBV6-1
D gene: -
J gene: TRBJ1-2

CDR3 protein: AGVGDRGTDTQY
clone size: -
V gene: TRBV7-9
D gene: TRBD1
J gene: TRBJ2-3

CDR3 protein: ASSQWTSGRVTDTQY
clone size: -
V gene: TRBV16
D gene: TRBD2
J gene: TRBJ2-3

CDR3 protein: ASSSRIVGGTEAF
clone size: -
V gene: TRBV28
D gene: -
J gene: TRBJ1-1

CDR3 protein: ASSLRDSGGNEQF
clone size: -
V gene: TRBV7-6
D gene: TRBD2
J gene: TRBJ2-1

CDR3 protein: ASSTGFIVSGANVLT
clone size: -
V gene: TRBV5-1
D gene: -
J gene: TRBJ2-6

CDR3 protein: ASSRRDTQTGELF
clone size: -
V gene: TRBV18
D gene: -
J gene: TRBJ2-2